This entry lists 23 T cell receptor beta chains sequenced from one sample in a study of low-dose radiotherapy and immunotherapy resistance in tumors. The time point here: before trial treatment. Primers used for first-strand cDNA, a TRAV- and TRBV-specific set, covered both alpha and beta chains. Amplification of TCRs used a constant-region primer and V-primer adapter for around 19 PCR cycles. TCRdb re-derived calls from the reads in MiXCR, one entry per CDR3 protein. The top ten clones hold less than 4% of a sample with tens of thousands of distinct CDR3 sequences, roughly 28% of them seen once. Sequences were derived from PBMCs, sampled before treatment. The receptor set was obtained from a male donor with gallbladder cancer.

This clonotype was detected only a few times. V and J are TRBV7-2 and TRBJ2-7, with unresolved D. CDR3 length equals 14 residues. Germline V gene lookup returns CDR1 SGHTA and CDR2 FQGNSA. V lost 1 base and J 2 bases, leaving 9 bases between the germline ends. CDR3 amino acids: CASSLDVSTYEQYF. DNA for the CDR3: TGTGCCAGCAGCTTAGACGTCTCGACCTACGAGCAGTACTTC.

This clonotype was picked up one time. The chain carries TRBV4-3 and TRBJ2-7; no clear D. The CDR3 consists of 14 residues. Germline assignment: CDR1 LGHNA and CDR2 YSLEER. V was clipped by 0 bases and J by 7 bases, with 13 bases between them. The CDR3 sequence is CASSQDGFGFEQYF. The CDR3 nucleotides are TGCGCCAGCAGCCAAGATGGGTTTGGATTTGAGCAGTACTTC.

The chain has TRBV10-2 and TRBJ2-5; tentatively, D is TRBD2 (5 bases). V was shortened by 2 bases and J by 0 bases, with 7 bases between the two germline ends. Germline V gene data show CDR1 as WSHSY and CDR2 as SAAADI. The CDR3 extends over 14 amino acids. In nucleotides, the CDR3 is TGCGCCAGCAGTGAGCGGGGTTACCAAGAGACCCAGTACTTC. The encoded protein is CASSERGYQETQYF.

This clonotype has ten or more counts. The rearrangement uses TRBV19 and TRBJ1-4; D is ambiguous. V was trimmed by 3 bases and J by 4 bases, leaving 15 bases between them. CDR1 LNHDA and CDR2 SQIVND come from the germline V gene (reference sequence). CDR3 length: 16 residues. The CDR3 bases are TGTGCCAGTAGTATCCCCGCGGAGCTTATTAATGAAAAACTGTTTTTT. As protein: CASSIPAELINEKLFF. Looking up the rest from reference TRBV19 and TRBJ1-4 gives the full variable domain: DGGITQSPKYLFRKEGQNVTLSCEQNLNHDAMYWYRQDPGQGLRLIYYSQIVNDFQKGDIAEGYSVSREKKESFPLTVTSAQKNPTAFYLCASSIPAELINEKLFFGSGTQLSVL.

This clonotype was counted at least ten times. The chain couples TRBV19 to TRBJ2-7, with D possibly called TRBD1 or TRBD2 (5 bases each). Trimming cost V 4 bases and J 7 bases, with 14 bases left between them. CDR1 is LNHDA, CDR2 SQIVND, per germline (reference sequence). CDR3 length: 13 amino acids. The chain's CDR3 is CASSRGRYREQYF. The CDR3, as DNA: TGTGCCAGTAGTAGGGGACGGTACAGGGAGCAGTACTTC.

This chain uses TRBV6-2 or TRBV6-3 with TRBJ2-5; 11 bases are shared with TRBD2. Germline trimming cut 2 bases from V and 2 bases from J; bases unmatched to any gene: 13. The CDR3 runs to 19 residues. Germline values: CDR1 MNHEY, CDR2 SVGEGT. The CDR3 DNA reads as TGTGCCAGCAGTTACGCTACGATCCTGACTAGCGGGGCACAAGAGACCCAGTACTTC. Its protein is CASSYATILTSGAQETQYF.

Ten or more counts support this clonotype. The V and J genes are TRBV20-1 and TRBJ2-3, with TRBD2 identical over 11 bases. Germline assignment: CDR1 DFQATT and CDR2 SNEGSKA (reference sequence). CDR3 length: 15 amino acids. J was trimmed by 4 bases and V by 0 bases; bases with no gene match: 3. DNA of the CDR3: TGCAGTGCTAGAGATAGCGGGGGGGCCGCAGATACGCAGTATTTT. Protein product: CSARDSGGAADTQYF.

The chain recombines TRBV28 with TRBJ2-5; possible D gene TRBD2, 5 bases. CDR1 is MDHEN, CDR2 SYDVKM, per germline. This CDR3 is built from 14 residues. The V end was cut by 10 bases, the J end by 2 bases, with 17 bases between. The CDR3 loop is CATKFTGGQETQYF. Written as DNA, the CDR3 is TGTGCCACCAAATTTACGGGCGGGCAAGAGACCCAGTACTTC.

V is TRBV5-1 and J is TRBJ1-5; 8 nucleotides agree with TRBD1. The germline gives CDR1 SGHRS, CDR2 YFSETQ. The CDR3 sequence is 15 residues long. V shed 0 bases and J 6 bases; nucleotides not matched to a gene: 5. This CDR3 is CASSLDGQGAQPQHF. For the CDR3, the DNA is TGCGCCAGCAGCTTGGACGGACAGGGCGCTCAGCCCCAGCATTTT. Variable domain in full (rest from reference TRBV5-1 and TRBJ1-5): KAGVTQTPRYLIKTRGQQVTLSCSPISGHRSVSWYQQTPGQGLQFLFEYFSETQRNKGNFPGRFSGRQFSNSRSEMNVSTLELGDSALYLCASSLDGQGAQPQHFGDGTRLSIL.

This chain uses TRBV28 with TRBJ2-1; 11 bases match TRBD1. Per the germline V gene, CDR1 is MDHEN and CDR2 is SYDVKM. CDR3 size: 13 residues. CDR3 bases: TGTGCGACCGGGACAGGGGGCTACAATGAGCAGTTCTTC. It translates to CATGTGGYNEQFF.

This clonotype was counted ten times or more. The gene calls are TRBV29-1 and TRBJ2-7, with TRBD2 matching 13 bases. CDR3 size: 15 residues. The V gene end was trimmed by 6 bases and the J gene end by 2 bases; junction bases not matched to a gene: 7. Germline values: CDR1 SQVTM, CDR2 ANQGSEA. The CDR3 spells CSVGLAGSLTYEQYF. In DNA, the CDR3 is TGCAGCGTGGGACTAGCGGGATCGCTGACCTACGAGCAGTACTTC.

Notes on this clonotype: This sequence is one base from a far larger clone and is likely a read error. The chain links TRBV6-2 or TRBV6-3 to TRBJ2-1, with 8 positions matching TRBD1. The trim removed 5 bases at V and 10 bases at J, leaving 10 bases unmatched. The germline V gene has CDR1 MNHEY and CDR2 SVGEGT. The CDR3 is made up of 14 amino acids. The CDR3 sequence: CASSVGQVLSEQFF. The CDR3 coding sequence is TGTGCCAGCAGTGTGGGACAGGTTCTTAGCGAGCAGTTCTTC.

This clonotype appeared many times. The rearrangement uses TRBV7-2 and TRBJ2-3; 8 bases agree with TRBD1. The CDR3 extends over 17 amino acids. V lost 4 bases, J lost 7 bases, and 16 bases stayed unmatched. The germline V gene has CDR1 SGHTA and CDR2 FQGNSA. The CDR3 DNA reads as TGTGCCAGCAGCTCTGGACAGGGAGGAAGTATACGGAATACGCAGTATTTT. The encoded protein is CASSSGQGGSIRNTQYF.

In its sample, this clonotype was seen many times. The V gene is TRBV28, the J gene TRBJ2-7; D may be TRBD2 (6 bases). Germline assignment: CDR1 MDHEN and CDR2 SYDVKM. The length of the CDR3 is 14 residues. Between the trimmed V and J ends, which lost 7 bases and 3 bases, there was a span of 16 bases. Here the CDR3 DNA reads TGTGCCAGCAAGGTCGGGGCGGGGCTCTACGAGCAGTACTTC. It translates to CASKVGAGLYEQYF.

The chain couples TRBV4-1 to TRBJ1-2; unclear D gene. Germline CDR1 MGHRA, CDR2 YSYEKL. The CDR3 runs 18 residues. Trimming took off 0 bases at V and 3 bases at J, with 20 bases between the two ends. CDR3 bases: TGCGCCAGCAGCCAAGATCAAGGGATTCGCGAGCAGGACTATGGCTACACCTTC. This encodes CASSQDQGIREQDYGYTF.

This clonotype was observed many times. The chain combines TRBV5-1 with TRBJ2-1; TRBD2 aligns across 14 bases. Unmatched junction bases numbered 10, after V lost 3 bases and J lost 14 bases. The CDR3 loop spans 15 amino acids. Germline V CDR1 and CDR2: SGHRS, YFSETQ. CDR3 in amino acids: CASSSETPGLAGEFF. The CDR3 DNA sequence: TGCGCCAGCAGCTCCGAGACCCCGGGACTAGCGGGAGAGTTCTTC.

V gene TRBV4-1 combines with J gene TRBJ2-2, with D perhaps being TRBD1 or TRBD2 (5 bases each). This CDR3 is built from 18 residues. Trimming stripped 0 bases from V and 1 base from J, with 15 bases between. The germline V gene has CDR1 MGHRA and CDR2 YSYEKL. The CDR3 spells CASSQEWVGVGNTGELFF. In DNA, the CDR3 is TGCGCCAGCAGCCAAGAGTGGGTGGGGGTTGGGAACACCGGGGAGCTGTTTTTT.

This clonotype was seen repeatedly, ten times or more. The V call is TRBV10-1, the J call TRBJ2-1, with 10 bases aligning to TRBD1. The CDR3 consists of 14 residues. The trim removed 10 bases at V and 3 bases at J, leaving 6 bases unmatched. Germline assignment: CDR1 WNHNN and CDR2 SYGVQD (reference sequence). CDR3 sequence (DNA): TGCGCCACCTCGGGACAGGGGTTCTACAATGAGCAGTTCTTC. It encodes CATSGQGFYNEQFF.

Points on this clonotype: A far larger clone differs by one base, so this is likely a read error. The V call is TRBV5-1, the J call TRBJ2-5; 8 nucleotides align to TRBD1. Germline V gene lookup returns CDR1 SGHRS and CDR2 YFSETQ. There are 14 residues in the CDR3. J was trimmed by 11 bases and V by 3 bases; bases with no gene match: 12. CDR3 DNA: TGCGCCAGCAGCTCCGGGACAGGAAAGAATGAGCAGTACTTC. Translated, it gives CASSSGTGKNEQYF.

This clonotype was seen just once. A far larger clone is one nucleotide away, so this likely arose from a read error. This chain joins TRBV4-2 and TRBJ2-7; D is possibly TRBD2 (5 bases). V was clipped by 4 bases and J by 7 bases, with 17 bases between them. The CDR3 runs to 14 residues. The V gene's germline CDR1 is LGHNA and CDR2 YNFKEQ. The CDR3 loop reads CASSRPSGYNEQYF. CDR3 DNA sequence: TGTGCCAGCAGCCGACCGTCGGGATACAATGAGCAGTACTTC.

As regards this clonotype: A far larger clone is off by one base, so a read error is likely. This chain joins TRBV6-1 and TRBJ2-2; TRBD1 aligns across 9 bases. The CDR3 runs to 17 residues. Germline CDR1 is MNHNS and CDR2 is SASEGT. CDR3 DNA sequence: TGTGCCAGCAGGAACCGGGACAGGGCCTTGAACACCGTGGAGCTGTTTTTT. This gives the protein CASRNRDRALNTVELFF.

This clonotype has more than one count but fewer than ten. This chain uses TRBV5-1 with TRBJ2-4; D possibly corresponds to TRBD2 (6 bases). The length of the CDR3 is 14 residues. Germline loops: CDR1 SGHRS, CDR2 YFSETQ. V was clipped by 4 bases and J by 7 bases, with 15 bases between them. In DNA form, the CDR3 reads TGCGCCAGCAGCAATACGGAGGGCGGGAACATTCAGTACTTC. It is translated as CASSNTEGGNIQYF.

This clonotype has at least ten counts. The chain carries TRBV7-7 and TRBJ2-5; 11 nucleotides line up with TRBD2. V lost 5 bases, J lost 0 bases, and 5 bases stayed unmatched. The CDR3 contains 16 residues. Germline CDR1 and CDR2: SSHAT and FNYEAQ (reference sequence). The CDR3 is CASSPGTSGYQETQYF. The DNA for the CDR3 is TGTGCCAGCAGCCCCGGGACTAGCGGTTACCAAGAGACCCAGTACTTC.